This T cell receptor beta chain was captured by sequencing in a study of cytomegalovirus exposure and HLA in healthy donors (dated 2017 in TCRdb). Looking at the study overall: In an earlier analysis of 450 to 750 of the donors, 276 Gb of sequence data and about 110 million unique TCR beta sequences from 150 million to 200 million T cells were reported. An early release covering 550 to 650 HLA-typed donors comprised approximately 300 gigabases of sequencing data and roughly 85 million unique TCR sequences. Of the roughly 400 genotyped donors, roughly 85% fell in the genetic ancestry cluster associated with self-reported Caucasian donors. The study was designed to test whether signatures of past pathogen exposure could be identified by cataloging public T cell receptors. The study used immunosequencing to profile the T cell repertoires of approximately 640 subjects and linked those repertoires to cytomegalovirus serostatus. A separate validation cohort of approximately 130 different subjects was used in addition to the 666-subject first cohort. High-throughput TCR immunosequencing, statistical association of individual TCRs with disease status, and machine learning were combined to predict cytomegalovirus infection status. To study patterns of TCR occurrence, a later analysis re-analyzed previously published TCR beta repertoires from around 670 donors and added high-resolution HLA genotyping. Rather than using new phenotypic data, the later analysis identified candidate immune exposures from TCR beta sequences and from how often those sequences occurred across donors. To decide whether each TCR beta V gene segment behaved as functional or pseudogenic, an earlier analysis of approximately 620 of the donors relied on high-throughput TCR beta sequencing. Donor age, sex, ethnicity and CMV serostatus were compiled alongside the repertoire data. Genome-wide SNP genotypes for about 55% of the 666 donors were used in a later genetic analysis, which treated that subset as a discovery cohort. All discovery cohort repertoires had been generated using a single sequencing platform. Both class I and class II loci were covered by HLA typing, at four-digit resolution. Typing coverage differed by locus: A, B, C, DRB1 and DQB1 were typed in about 629-640 donors, DQA1 in 522, DPA1 in approximately 600, and DPB1 in 450 to 490. Several DR-DQ haplotypes were treated as single units for association and clustering because of strong linkage in the cohort. Among some 400 genotyped donors of the cohort, an average of roughly 230,000 unique TCR beta nucleotide sequences was sequenced per donor, of which roughly 17% were non-productive. The paper's findings and limits, for the study overall: Compared with equally common non-associated chains, HLA-associated TCR beta chains in a later analysis were more clonally expanded and had lower generation probabilities. A few of the identified cytomegalovirus-associated TCR beta chains were confirmed in vitro to be specific for cytomegalovirus antigens. According to a later analysis, most CMV-associated TCR beta chains appeared to be HLA-restricted, and the HLA associations seemed to be driven largely by CMV exposure. A later analysis reported that several top co-occurrence clusters appeared linked to parvovirus B19, influenza, CMV and Epstein-Barr virus. Most TCR sequences were observed very rarely across donors, whereas some public TCRs were present in many individuals. Strong co-occurrence of HLA alleles, especially DR and DQ, made assigning TCR associations to individual alleles difficult. It was suggested by the authors that the approach could potentially be generalized to other disease states and immunological phenotypes. This cohort had only TCR beta chains sequenced, and the lack of alpha or paired-chain data limited which features could be detected. In the study, around 150 TCR beta chains were listed as associated with cytomegalovirus. Presence/absence analyses assumed roughly uniform sequencing depth across donors, an assumption that may not hold. The only immune exposure information available for the cohort was CMV serostatus. An association between a missense DCLRE1C variant and V-gene and J-gene trimming of TCR beta chains was found in a later genetic analysis and replicated in an independent cohort. Some IMGT-functional V segments, including TRBV6-2 and TRBV6-3, could not be told apart with the 87-base-pair reads, so those segments were excluded. The sequencing pipeline was judged likely to have produced a cluster of highly shared sequence variants as a technical artifact. The earlier analysis of a few hundred of the donors excluded roughly 17 rarely observed V segments, including chromosome 9 orphons, because counts were too low. A further reported finding was that TCR beta sequences accurately predicted the HLA-A and HLA-B alleles for most subjects in the first cohort. Linkage disequilibrium might explain the correlated functional status among segregating V segments, but an unknown experimental factor could not be ruled out. Cytomegalovirus status was reported to be diagnosed by the classifier with high specificity and sensitivity in both the original and validation cohorts. In a later analysis, the rate of TCR association differed among HLA loci, with DRB1 alleles having the most associated TCRs and HLA-C alleles having the fewest. An earlier analysis of around 500 of the donors showed that most TCR beta V segments appeared in productive rearrangements either about 87% or about 30% of the time, which broadly matched IMGT annotations. Because HLA typing was missing for some donors at each locus, association tests included only the typed subset. According to a later genetic analysis, donors in an Asian-associated ancestry cluster had fewer N-insertions in productive TCRs than the approximately 690-donor mean. In a later analysis, 15,000 to 20,000 TCR beta sequences were associated with specific HLA alleles at a false discovery rate of 0.05.

V ends up 3 bases short and J 7 bases short, with an unmatched junction base count of 10. The germline V gene gives CDR1 as MNHEY and CDR2 as SVGAGI. From the cysteine up to the phenylalanine, the CDR3 has a length of 15 residues. Only CDR3 DNA is held: 45 bases, read in frame from base 1. In total, approximately 700 healthy bone marrow donors made up the cohort. All cohort members were sampled while nominally healthy, although unrecorded immune exposures were likely present. The donor tested CMV seropositive and was one of the 289 seropositive cohort members. A peripheral blood sample was provided by each donor, and peripheral blood mononuclear cells were used for TCR beta sequencing. The Qiagen DNeasy Blood Extraction Kit was used to extract genomic DNA from the blood cell samples. Library prep was done by the immunoSEQ multiplex PCR assay. The multiplex PCR relied on a mix of 60 forward primers for TCR Vbeta segments and 13 reverse primers for TCR Jbeta segments. A multiplex PCR assay on genomic DNA amplified the CDR3 region of rearranged TCR beta genes. The Illumina HiSeq System was used to sequence the amplified TCR beta libraries as 87-base-pair reads. As for the original processing: Across the 700 or so repertoires, a later analysis counted roughly 77 million unique TCR beta chains, 9.5 million to 12 million of which were shared by at least two donors. To remove PCR and sequencing errors, raw reads were error-corrected and collapsed into unique sequences using a nearest-neighbor algorithm that merged closely related sequences. CDR3 sequences were aligned to IMGT reference sequences to assign V, D and J gene segments. Each retained sequence needed at least a six-nucleotide match to both a V gene segment and a J gene segment. A rearrangement counted as productive if the CDR3 had no stop codons and remained in frame with V and J, and every other rearrangement counted as non-productive. Following IMGT convention, CDR3 was defined as the stretch from the second conserved V-encoded cysteine up to the conserved J-encoded phenylalanine. The earlier analysis of some 580 of the donors excluded any sequence lacking an unambiguous match to a single V gene segment. In an earlier analysis of a few hundred of the donors, V segments were called functional above 56.7% productive rearrangements and were called segregating when the between-donor standard deviation exceeded 5%. To diagnose cytomegalovirus status from the catalog of TCR beta chain sequences, a statistical classification framework was built. In a later analysis, V and J genes were assigned by comparing TCR nucleotide sequences against IMGT/GENE-DB human TR gene sequences. Using the TCRdist pipeline, a later analysis assigned CDR3 sequences along with most-parsimonious VDJ recombination scenarios. A later analysis defined each TCR beta chain by its CDR3 amino acid sequence plus V-gene family, and excluded reads lacking a unique V-gene family. A later analysis removed roughly 590 highly shared, low-generation-probability nucleotide sequences to deal with suspected cross-contamination and a sequencing artifact. In a later analysis, a clonal expansion index was calculated for each public chain from normalized within-repertoire ranks of inferred template counts. Generation probabilities in a later analysis came from a VDJ recombination model fitted to out-of-frame rearrangements, and those results were checked against IGoR. In a later analysis, hypergeometric tests were used to score TCR-TCR, TCR-HLA and TCR-CMV co-occurrence, with a repertoire-size bias correction applied to TCR pairs. In a later analysis, false discovery rates were estimated by permuting HLA or CMV assignments 20 times. In a later analysis, co-occurring TCRs were grouped using DBSCAN, and TCRdist sequence similarity was added for clustering within HLA-allele-positive subsets. Co-occurrence clustering excluded repertoires with fewer than 30,000 or more than 120,000 public chains, plus five with anomalous nucleotide sharing. TCRdb mirrors the immuneACCESS table, restricted to in-frame sequences. Some clones are absent from its copies; in checked studies, under half trace to an unresolved V gene, and the reason for the others is unknown. Clone size and V and J calls were adopted from that table, with D and trimming inferred from the DNA. This sample gives 85,000 to 90,000 clones in total; about three quarters of them show up just once. Around 10% of the sample comes from the top ten.

A note on this clone: Its specific antigen is unknown. Base qualities were left out, and no much larger clone turns up one base away.

Sample: PBMCs. This clonotype originated in a man aged 30-40 years in good health and CMV-seropositive. Here the chain combines TRBV6-5 and TRBJ2-5; 8 central bases correspond to TRBD2. The sequence in DNA is TGTGCCAGCAGTTATCATGCGGGACTAGTAGGGACCCAGTACTTC. Its amino acids are CASSYHAGLVGTQYF.